This entry features one T cell receptor (beta chain) sequence. Terminally differentiated effector memory CD45RA+ cells were excluded from the naive CD8 cells, which were CD45RO-negative and positively selected for CCR7. Only Caucasian adults living in Nashville, Tennessee served as donors. The data originate from a study of shared clonotypes between healthy human individuals. V lost 5 bases to trimming and J lost 7 bases, with 17 bases between them. From germline, CDR1 is SGHAT and CDR2 FQNNGV. CDR3 length equals 14 residues. Here immunoSEQ multiplex PCR was the method, and the copy in TCRdb shows in-frame clones only, minus some. The repertoire holds around 2.1 million clones, about 93% seen once, with around 1.7% in the top ten.

This clonotype originated in a man in his late teens or twenties in good health. Some clones in this sample may be carry-over from other donors' samples. The chain employs TRBV11-2 and TRBJ1-2, with D maybe TRBD1 (6 bases). The sequencing input was naive CD8+ T cells from PBMCs. The CDR3 is CASSKPRTAAGYTF. CDR3 DNA: TGTGCCAGCAGCAAACCACGGACAGCTGCTGGCTACACCTTC. The whole variable domain, remainder taken from reference TRBV11-2 and TRBJ1-2, is EAGVAQSPRYKIIEKRQSVAFWCNPISGHATLYWYQQILGQGPKLLIQFQNNGVVDDSQLPKDRFSAERLKGVDSTLKIQPAKLEDSAVYLCASSKPRTAAGYTFGSGTRLTVV.